Only a few counts were recorded for the clone carrying this T cell receptor beta chain. The sample belongs to a study of T-cell memory formation after mild COVID-19. One entry per CDR3 protein, called by TCRdb with MiXCR from the 5' RACE reads. The sample contains approximately 290,000 distinct CDR3 sequences, about 15% of which appear only once. Germline loops: CDR1 DFQATT, CDR2 SNEGSKA (reference sequence). The CDR3 has 14 residues. V gave up 3 bases and J gave up 4 bases, with 15 bases separating them. The J gene is TRBJ2-5, the V gene TRBV20-1, with a possible D match to TRBD2 (7 bases). The sequence derives from a man between 18 and 29 years old who had mild COVID-19 (a few samples of this study predate the infection). Cell type and time point are not known. Sequencing was performed on PBMCs or a T cell subset sorted from them (not recorded which). The CDR3 reads CSASRWGGPETQYF. The CDR3, as DNA: TGCAGTGCTAGTCGGTGGGGGGGCCCAGAGACCCAGTACTTC.